Sequencing of this T cell receptor (beta chain) was carried out in a study of cytomegalovirus exposure and HLA in healthy donors. This CDR3 has 16 residues. Trimming took off 5 bases at V and 3 bases at J, with 18 bases between the two ends. Germline values: CDR1 SEHNR, CDR2 FQNEAQ (reference sequence). Primers included in the PCR were 60 Vbeta and 13 Jbeta primers. The assay was immunoSEQ multiplex PCR, and TCRdb's table has in-frame clones only and misses some. The top ten hold around 2.3% of the sample, which has some 85,000 clones, around 84% seen once. Study-wide results and caveats: Cytomegalovirus-associated TCR beta chains were listed, numbering around 150.

A note on this clone: Its target is unknown.

This sequence joins TRBV7-9 and TRBJ2-3, with D possibly TRBD2 on 5 matching bases. The clonotype was recovered from a man aged 18 to 30 in good health and CMV-seronegative. Sequenced input: PBMCs. The CDR3 DNA is TGTGCCAGCAGCCGGGCCAGGTCCGGAGGTACAGATACGCAGTATTTT. Its protein product is CASSRARSGGTDTQYF. Based on the CDR3 plus reference TRBV7-9 and TRBJ2-3, the full variable domain is DTGVSQNPRHKITKRGQNVTFRCDPISEHNRLYWYRQTLGQGPEFLTYFQNEAQLEKSRLLSDRFSAERPKGSFSTLEIQRTEQGDSAMYLCASSRARSGGTDTQYFGPGTRLTVL.